One sample yielded the 21 T cell receptor beta chains listed below, sequenced in a study of T cell clonotyping in hematopoietic cell transplantation. The table came from immunoSEQ multiplex PCR; TCRdb's copy has only in-frame clones and leaves some out. The sample has 10,000 to 15,000 clones; roughly 92% are singletons. The specimen comprised PBMCs, sampled 100 days after allogeneic stem cell transplant. The receptors come from a female patient in her fifties who had an allogeneic stem cell transplant from an unrelated donor, so the T cells may come from the graft donor. Some clones in this sample may be carry-over from other donors' samples.

V usage is TRBV30 and J usage is TRBJ1-4; D not certain. Germline V lookup: CDR1 GTSNPN, CDR2 SVGIG (reference sequence). V was clipped by 2 bases and J by 3 bases, with 4 bases between them. The CDR3 totals 12 residues. This chain's CDR3 is CAWSSPNEKLFF. CDR3 DNA: TGTGCCTGGAGTTCTCCTAATGAAAAACTGTTTTTT. The full variable domain, in which reference TRBV30 and TRBJ1-4 provide the parts outside the CDR3, is SQTIHQWPATLVQPVGSPLSLECTVEGTSNPNLYWYRQAAGRGLQLLFYSVGIGQISSEVPQNLSASRPQDRQFILSSKKLLLSDSGFYLCAWSSPNEKLFFGSGTQLSVL.

This clone is large in the sample. The chain is built from TRBV27 and TRBJ2-3; TRBD1 agrees at 8 bases. The CDR3 runs 13 residues. Per germline, CDR1 MNHEY and CDR2 SMNVEV (reference sequence). The V gene end was trimmed by 6 bases and the J gene end by 5 bases; junction bases not matched to a gene: 4. The CDR3 region has the DNA TGTGCCAGCAGGACAGGGGCGGTAGATACGCAGTATTTT. Translation: CASRTGAVDTQYF.

V gene TRBV5-1 combines with J gene TRBJ1-4; 7 bases match TRBD1. Per germline, CDR1 SGHRS and CDR2 YFSETQ. V lost 4 bases to trimming and J lost 1 base; unmatched junction nucleotides: 4. The CDR3 consists of 15 residues. CDR3 DNA: TGCGCCAGCAGCCCAGGGGGGTTAACTAATGAAAAACTGTTTTTT. It is translated as CASSPGGLTNEKLFF.

This chain links TRBV6-1 with TRBJ2-7; D unclear. The V gene's germline CDR1 is MNHNS and CDR2 SASEGT. The CDR3 spans 12 residues. The V end lost 1 base, the J end lost 8 bases, and 9 bases lay between the germline ends. The CDR3 DNA sequence: TGTGCCAGCAGTGAAGAACCTCCACAGCAGTACGTC. It specifies CASSEEPPQQYV.

The count of this clone is one. The rearrangement uses TRBV9 and TRBJ1-1; the D gene is possibly TRBD1 (6 bases). Germline V gene data show CDR1 as SGDLS and CDR2 as YYNGEE. The CDR3 runs to 14 residues. V lost 3 bases, J lost 2 bases, and 11 bases lay in between. The CDR3 loop reads CASSAGASNTEAFF. CDR3 in DNA: TGTGCCAGCAGCGCGGGGGCTTCAAACACTGAAGCTTTCTTT. Full variable domain (remainder filled in from reference TRBV9 and TRBJ1-1): DSGVTQTPKHLITATGQRVTLRCSPRSGDLSVYWYQQSLDQGLQFLIQYYNGEERAKGNILERFSAQQFPDLHSELNLSSLELGDSALYFCASSAGASNTEAFFGQGTRLTVV.

The CDR3 nucleotides read TGTGCCACCAGCAGAGGATCCCAGGGCCCAGATACGCAGTATTTT. This encodes CATSRGSQGPDTQYF. The chain employs TRBV15 and TRBJ2-3; possibly TRBD1 for D (5 bases). In germline, CDR1 is LNHNV, CDR2 YYDKDF (reference sequence). Deletions cut 1 base from V and 4 bases from J, with 12 bases between. There are 15 residues in the CDR3.

The CDR3 DNA sequence: TGTGCCAGCAGCTTGGCAGGTGGGGCGAATCAGCCCCAGCATTTT. Amino acids: CASSLAGGANQPQHF. The rearrangement uses TRBV5-5 and TRBJ1-5, with D possibly being TRBD1 (5 bases). Germline loops: CDR1 SGHKS, CDR2 YYEKEE (reference sequence). This CDR3 is built from 15 residues. V lost 0 bases and J lost 4, with 11 bases in between.

The chain has TRBV2 and TRBJ2-5, with 7 bases that match TRBD1. TRBJ2-7 matches the DNA end more closely, so the J call is doubtful. CDR3 length equals 14 residues. Germline V gene data show CDR1 as SNHLY and CDR2 as FYNNEI. CDR3 DNA sequence: TGTGCCAGCAGTGATGGACAGGCGCCCTACGAGCAGTACTTC. Its translation: CASSDGQAPYEQYF.

This sequence joins TRBV6-1 and TRBJ2-7; D remains unclear. CDR1 and CDR2 (germline): MNHNS, SASEGT. The ends were cut back, 0 bases at V and 2 bases at J, with 11 bases in the middle. This CDR3 spans 15 amino acids. The CDR3 sequence is CASSEAAPRAYEQYV. In DNA, the CDR3 is TGTGCCAGCAGTGAAGCAGCACCGAGAGCCTACGAGCAGTACGTC.

The V and J genes are TRBV10-2 and TRBJ1-1, with D tentatively TRBD1 (6 bases). Germline V gives CDR1 WSHSY, CDR2 SAAADI. V dropped 5 bases and J dropped 3 bases, with 7 bases sitting between them. This CDR3 region has 12 residues. As DNA, the CDR3 is TGCGCCAGCAGTCACAGGGACACTGAAGCTTTCTTT. It translates to CASSHRDTEAFF.

V gene TRBV15 combines with J gene TRBJ1-5; D ambiguous. Trimming took off 1 base at V and 5 bases at J, with 18 bases between the two ends. Germline-derived CDR1 and CDR2 are LNHNV and YYDKDF (reference sequence). The CDR3 loop spans 17 amino acids. The CDR3 DNA is TGTGCCACCAGCAGAGTTTACGGTTCTGCGGTGGATCAGCCCCAGCATTTT. The encoded protein is CATSRVYGSAVDQPQHF. The complete variable domain, with remaining parts taken from reference TRBV15 and TRBJ1-5, reads DAMVIQNPRYQVTQFGKPVTLSCSQTLNHNVMYWYQQKSSQAPKLLFHYYDKDFNNEADTPDNFQSRRPNTSFCFLDIRSPGLGDTAMYLCATSRVYGSAVDQPQHFGDGTRLSIL.

The gene calls are TRBV7-8 and TRBJ1-1, with D unresolved. Between the trimmed V and J ends, which lost 2 bases and 0 bases, there was a span of 4 bases. The CDR3 consists of 13 residues. CDR1 and CDR2 from the germline V gene are SGHVS and FQNEAQ. The CDR3, as DNA: TGTGCCAGCAGCTTAAGATTGAACACTGAAGCTTTCTTT. Its protein product is CASSLRLNTEAFF.

The rearrangement links TRBV5-1 to TRBJ1-1; 8 nucleotides line up with TRBD1. This CDR3 has 14 amino acids. V trimming: 4 bases; J trimming: 3 bases; junction bases outside the gene matches: 5. CDR1 is SGHRS, CDR2 YFSETQ, per germline. The CDR3 nucleotides are TGCGCCAGCAGCCAAGGGACAGGCGACACTGAAGCTTTCTTT. This gives the protein CASSQGTGDTEAFF.

The genes are TRBV6-6 and TRBJ2-1, with 9 bases matching TRBD2. From germline, CDR1 is MNHNY and CDR2 SVGAGI (reference sequence). The V segment lost 6 bases and the J segment 0 bases; nucleotides outside the gene matches: 3. This CDR3 has 15 amino acids. In DNA, the CDR3 is TGTGCCAGCAGATTTAGCGGGAGCTCCTACAATGAGCAGTTCTTC. This sequence encodes CASRFSGSSYNEQFF.

This chain links TRBV4-3 with TRBJ2-7; 7 positions agree with TRBD2. This CDR3 has 16 amino acids. Per the germline V gene, CDR1 is LGHNA and CDR2 is YSLEER. Trimming at V came to 4 bases and at J to 4 bases, leaving 13 bases not matched to a gene. CDR3 coding DNA: TGCGCCAGCAGCCGTGGAACTAGCGCCGGCCCATACGAGCAGTACTTC. This translates into CASSRGTSAGPYEQYF.

The chain recombines TRBV4-1 with TRBJ1-1; possible D gene TRBD1, 6 bases. V was pared by 8 bases and J by 5 bases, with 18 bases between. The CDR3 is 14 residues long. Germline lookup yields CDR1 MGHRA and CDR2 YSYEKL. CDR3 DNA: TGCGCCAGCCGAGGGGGACTTAGAGGAACTGAAGCTTTCTTT. Translated, it gives CASRGGLRGTEAFF.

V usage is TRBV6-5 and J usage is TRBJ1-1; D not resolved. Deletions cut 7 bases from V and 4 bases from J, with 10 bases between. The germline CDR1 and CDR2 sequences are MNHEY and SVGAGI. The CDR3 has 12 amino acids. The CDR3 nucleotides read TGTGCCAGCACTCGGGCGGGCACTGAAGCTTTCTTT. Translating gives CASTRAGTEAFF.

V and J are TRBV10-3 and TRBJ2-7, with 11 bases lining up with TRBD1. CDR1 and CDR2 (germline): ENHRY, SYGVKD. V lost 0 bases, J lost 11 bases, and 3 bases stayed unmatched. CDR3 size: 13 residues. The CDR3 DNA is TGTGCCATCAGTGAGTCGGGGACAGGGGGTGAGTACTTC. Its protein product is CAISESGTGGEYF.

This clone was counted a single time. The V and J genes are TRBV19 and TRBJ2-3; 9 bases are shared with TRBD2. V lost 2 bases to trimming and J lost 0 bases; unmatched junction nucleotides: 3. Germline V gene lookup returns CDR1 LNHDA and CDR2 SQIVND (reference sequence). There are 16 residues in the CDR3. The CDR3 region is CASSIRTSESTDTQYF. CDR3 in DNA: TGTGCCAGTAGTATACGGACTAGCGAGAGCACAGATACGCAGTATTTT.

V usage is TRBV5-4 and J usage is TRBJ1-2, with TRBD1 matching 7 bases. CDR1 and CDR2 from the germline V gene are SGHNT and YYREEE (reference sequence). Trimming took 4 bases from V and 0 from J; bases not matched to a gene: 3. The CDR3 has 14 residues. CDR3 in DNA: TGTGCCAGCAGCCTGGGGACAGCTAACTATGGCTACACCTTC. Amino acids: CASSLGTANYGYTF.

The V and J genes are TRBV14 and TRBJ2-1; 8 bases match TRBD2. The CDR3 totals 12 residues. Germline V gene sequence: CDR1 SGHDN, CDR2 FVKESK. V lost 4 bases, J lost 14 bases, and 7 bases stayed unmatched. This CDR3 is CASSRLAGPKFF. Written as DNA, the CDR3 is TGTGCCAGCAGCCGCTTAGCGGGGCCGAAGTTCTTC.